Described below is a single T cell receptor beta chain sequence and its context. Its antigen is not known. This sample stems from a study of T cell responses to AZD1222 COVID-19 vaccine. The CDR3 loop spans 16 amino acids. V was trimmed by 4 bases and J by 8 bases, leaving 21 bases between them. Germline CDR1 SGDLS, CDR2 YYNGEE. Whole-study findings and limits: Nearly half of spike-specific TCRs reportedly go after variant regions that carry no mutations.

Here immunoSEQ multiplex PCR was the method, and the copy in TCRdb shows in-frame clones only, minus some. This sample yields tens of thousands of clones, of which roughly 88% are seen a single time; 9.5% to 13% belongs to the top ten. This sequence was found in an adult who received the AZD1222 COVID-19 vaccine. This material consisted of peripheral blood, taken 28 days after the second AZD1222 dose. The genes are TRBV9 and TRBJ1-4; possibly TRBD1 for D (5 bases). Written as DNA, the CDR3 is TGTGCCAGCAGCATCGGGACGCCCGGGGCCAGCGAAAAACTGTTTTTT. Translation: CASSIGTPGASEKLFF.